Presented here are 32 T cell receptor beta chains from one specimen sequenced in a study of blood T cells in healthy people across ages. Primed by a sample-barcoded 5' primer and a J-beta primer mix, a second PCR proceeded for roughly 7 to 12 cycles. Via MiXCR, TCRdb re-called the 5' RACE reads, giving one row per CDR3 protein. Among approximately 600,000 distinct CDR3 sequences listed, around three fifths were seen once. Sequencing used blood. All receptors come from a man aged 55 to 70 in good health.

This chain links TRBV5-6 with TRBJ2-3, with TRBD2 matching over 14 bases. V lost 4 bases and J lost 9; bases outside the gene matches: 7. Germline assignment: CDR1 SGHDT and CDR2 YYEEEE. This CDR3 is 15 amino acids long. Here the CDR3 reads CASSRLAGGPWTQYF. For the CDR3, the DNA is TGTGCCAGCAGCCGACTAGCGGGGGGGCCGTGGACGCAGTATTTT.

The chain links TRBV6-1 to TRBJ2-3, with unresolved D. This CDR3 has 18 residues. Germline values: CDR1 MNHNS, CDR2 SASEGT. Trimming stripped 0 bases from V and 1 base from J, with 17 bases between. This chain's CDR3 is CASSEAVIAGRGTDTQYF. CDR3 DNA: TGTGCCAGCAGTGAAGCTGTAATTGCTGGGCGCGGCACAGATACGCAGTATTTT.

This clonotype has more than one count but fewer than ten. V and J are TRBV5-1 and TRBJ2-5; 7 bases agree with TRBD2. This CDR3 region has 15 residues. Germline loops: CDR1 SGHRS, CDR2 YFSETQ. J lost 2 bases, V lost 4 bases, and 8 bases had no gene match. The CDR3 coding sequence is TGCGCCAGCAGCCTTTCGGGACTATCACAAGAGACCCAGTACTTC. This translates into CASSLSGLSQETQYF.

V usage is TRBV29-1 and J usage is TRBJ2-5, with 16 bases fitting TRBD2. This CDR3 comprises 15 residues. Germline V gene lookup returns CDR1 SQVTM and CDR2 ANQGSEA. Unmatched junction bases numbered 5, after V lost 3 bases and J lost 7 bases. The CDR3 coding sequence is TGCAGCGTTGAGGGACTAGCGGGGGGGCCACGGACCCAGTACTTC. Its translation is CSVEGLAGGPRTQYF.

The genes are TRBV12-3 or TRBV12-4 and TRBJ2-2; D unresolved. Deletions cut 2 bases from V and 7 bases from J, with 8 bases between. The CDR3 contains 13 residues. The CDR3, as DNA: TGTGCCAGCAGTTTAAACCTGAGCGGGGAGCTGTTTTTT. Translating it yields CASSLNLSGELFF.

DNA for the CDR3: TGTGCCAGCAGCTTAGGCGGCAGGGGGGGCAACACTGAAGCTTTCTTT. Its protein is CASSLGGRGGNTEAFF. The V gene is TRBV11-2, the J gene TRBJ1-1, with TRBD1 identical over 7 bases. The junction had 7 bases not matched to a gene; V was cut back by 1 base and J by 2 bases. The CDR3 is 16 amino acids. CDR1 is SGHAT, CDR2 FQNNGV, per germline. The complete variable domain, with remaining parts taken from reference TRBV11-2 and TRBJ1-1, reads EAGVAQSPRYKIIEKRQSVAFWCNPISGHATLYWYQQILGQGPKLLIQFQNNGVVDDSQLPKDRFSAERLKGVDSTLKIQPAKLEDSAVYLCASSLGGRGGNTEAFFGQGTRLTVV.

To note about this clonotype: A junction end diverges from the germline sequence, so it may reflect a read error. The chain is built from TRBV5-1 and TRBJ2-3; 8 bases are shared with TRBD1. CDR1 is SGHRS and CDR2 is YFSETQ in the germline V gene. This CDR3 spans 15 amino acids. Here the CDR3 reads CVSSRQGSSTDTQYF. DNA of the CDR3: TGCGTCAGCAGCAGACAGGGGAGCAGCACAGATACGCAGTATTTT.

This clonotype was observed a few times. The gene calls are TRBV6-1 and TRBJ2-6; D is ambiguous. Germline CDR1 and CDR2: MNHNS and SASEGT. Between the trimmed V and J ends, which lost 8 bases and 2 bases, there was a span of 13 bases. CDR3 size: 15 residues. CDR3 region: CASCGSSTGANVLTF. DNA for the CDR3: TGTGCCAGCTGCGGCAGTTCGACTGGGGCCAACGTCCTGACTTTC.

This sequence joins TRBV5-1 and TRBJ1-2; TRBD1 aligns across 8 bases. The V segment lost 0 bases and the J segment 6 bases; nucleotides outside the gene matches: 13. CDR1 and CDR2 (germline): SGHRS, YFSETQ. The CDR3 has 17 amino acids. The CDR3 loop is CASSLVWTGLPGHGYTF. The DNA for the CDR3 is TGCGCCAGCAGCTTGGTTTGGACAGGGCTTCCCGGGCATGGCTACACCTTC.

The rearrangement uses TRBV12-3 or TRBV12-4 and TRBJ2-1; D might be TRBD1 or TRBD2, each matching 6 bases. V was cut by 7 bases and J by 4 bases, with 17 bases left in between. The CDR3 sequence is 15 residues long. In nucleotides, the CDR3 is TGTGCCAGCACCGTGGGTAGGGGGGAATACAATGAGCAGTTCTTC. Translating gives CASTVGRGEYNEQFF.

The chain links TRBV11-3 to TRBJ2-1, with TRBD2 identical over 8 bases. This CDR3 is built from 13 residues. J gave up 9 bases and V 5 bases, and 6 bases lay outside the gene matches. Germline CDR1 is SGHNT and CDR2 is YENEEA. CDR3 in amino acids: CASSKRGGFEQFF. CDR3 sequence (DNA): TGTGCCAGCAGCAAACGGGGGGGCTTTGAGCAGTTCTTC.

J is TRBJ1-1 and V is TRBV6-4; D is possibly TRBD1 (6 bases). Trimming took 2 bases from V and 6 from J, leaving 13 bases between them. The CDR3 contains 14 residues. Germline CDR1 reads MRHNA; CDR2 reads SNTAGT. The CDR3 DNA reads TGTGCCAGCAGTGACGAACAGGGATCCCCTGAAGCTTTCTTT. Translated, it gives CASSDEQGSPEAFF.

The V call is TRBV5-1, the J call TRBJ1-1, with TRBD1 as a possible D gene (5 bases). This CDR3 spans 13 amino acids. Looked up from germline, CDR1 is SGHRS and CDR2 is YFSETQ. The V end lost 3 bases, the J end lost 5 bases, and 11 bases lay between the germline ends. The CDR3 sequence: CASSSGTGTEAFF. The CDR3 coding sequence is TGCGCCAGCAGCTCGGGGACTGGGACTGAAGCTTTCTTT.

CDR3 DNA: TGTGCCAGCAGCTTAACGACAGGGATGGGTTTCAACGAGCAGTACTTC. Protein sequence: CASSLTTGMGFNEQYF. The chain links TRBV5-6 to TRBJ2-5, with TRBD1 identical over 7 bases. The DNA end favors TRBJ2-7, so the J call may be wrong. The CDR3 length is 16 residues. Looked up from germline, CDR1 is SGHDT and CDR2 is YYEEEE.

The chain employs TRBV3-1 and TRBJ2-5, with unresolved D. Germline CDR1 LGHDT, CDR2 YNNKEL (reference sequence). Deletions cut 1 base from V and 1 base from J, with 10 bases between. The CDR3 loop spans 15 amino acids. Written as DNA, the CDR3 is TGTGCCAGCAGCCAAGTGGCAGTAAGCCAAGAGACCCAGTACTTC. Translation gives CASSQVAVSQETQYF.

This clonotype was recorded many times. The chain combines TRBV18 with TRBJ2-5; D call uncertain. The CDR3 loop spans 13 amino acids. V was pared by 5 bases and J by 6 bases, with 13 bases between. CDR1 and CDR2 (germline): KGHSH, LQKENI. This chain's CDR3 is CASSTSQAKTQYF. DNA of the CDR3: TGTGCCAGCTCAACCAGTCAGGCGAAGACCCAGTACTTC. Drawing the rest from reference TRBV18 and TRBJ2-5, the complete variable domain is NAGVMQNPRHLVRRRGQEARLRCSPMKGHSHVYWYRQLPEEGLKFMVYLQKENIIDESGMPKERFSAEFPKEGPSILRIQQVVRGDSAAYFCASSTSQAKTQYFGPGTRLLVL.

V and J are TRBV3-1 and TRBJ2-7, with D possibly matching TRBD2 (6 bases). V was trimmed by 7 bases and J by 7 bases, leaving 23 bases between them. In germline, CDR1 is LGHDT, CDR2 YNNKEL (reference sequence). The CDR3 runs 15 residues. The CDR3 DNA reads as TGTGCCAGCACCTCGGGGAGGACACATCCTTTGGAGCAGTACTTC. Protein: CASTSGRTHPLEQYF.

This clonotype was seen a few times. The chain links TRBV11-2 to TRBJ2-1; 8 bases line up with TRBD2. The CDR3 extends over 16 amino acids. Trimming cost V 5 bases and J 5 bases; bases outside gene matches: 11. The V gene's germline CDR1 is SGHAT and CDR2 FQNNGV. The CDR3 coding sequence is TGTGCCAGCAGCCCCTTTCAAGCGGGGGCCGACAATGAGCAGTTCTTC. It yields the protein CASSPFQAGADNEQFF.

This clonotype has just one count. The chain joins TRBV7-6 to TRBJ1-1; a weak D match, TRBD1 (6 bases). Trimming took 5 bases from V and 6 from J, leaving 13 bases between them. This CDR3 spans 13 amino acids. Germline CDR1 reads SGHVS; CDR2 reads FNYEAQ. CDR3 coding DNA: TGTGCCAGCAGCCCTCCGGACAGATCTGAAGCTTTCTTT. Its protein is CASSPPDRSEAFF.

V usage is TRBV4-2 and J usage is TRBJ2-4; TRBD1 is a possible D gene (6 bases). The CDR3 runs 16 residues. The V end was cut by 3 bases, the J end by 13 bases, with 25 bases between. Germline CDR1 LGHNA, CDR2 YNFKEQ. The CDR3 sequence: CASSQGDGQTPWEQYF. The DNA of the CDR3 is TGTGCCAGCAGCCAGGGGGACGGACAGACCCCTTGGGAGCAGTACTTC.

This clonotype was found a few times. V gene TRBV7-2 combines with J gene TRBJ2-7; D unclear. V was clipped by 1 base and J by 4 bases, with 14 bases between them. Looked up from germline, CDR1 is SGHTA and CDR2 is FQGNSA. The length of the CDR3 is 15 residues. DNA of the CDR3: TGTGCCAGCAGCTTAGTGCAGGCGATGGTTTACGAGCAGTACTTC. It translates to CASSLVQAMVYEQYF.

The gene calls are TRBV5-1 and TRBJ2-7; no definite D call. Germline CDR1 and CDR2: SGHRS and YFSETQ. V shed 7 bases and J shed 5 bases, with 19 bases lying between them. CDR3 length equals 14 residues. The CDR3 nucleotides are TGCGCCAGCCGAACGGGTATGGCGGTCGACGAGCAGTACTTC. Protein sequence: CASRTGMAVDEQYF.

This clonotype was recorded a few times. A read error is possible here, since a much larger clone lies one base away. The J gene is TRBJ2-1, the V gene TRBV13; 8 bases map to TRBD2. In germline, CDR1 is PRHDT, CDR2 FYEKMQ (reference sequence). The CDR3 contains 16 residues. V trimming: 1 base; J trimming: 13 bases; junction bases outside the gene matches: 15. The CDR3: CASSLESGGPLETQFF. The CDR3 DNA reads as TGTGCCAGCAGCTTAGAATCGGGGGGGCCTTTAGAGACCCAGTTCTTC.

Points on this clonotype: The junction shows a germline mismatch at one end, possibly a read error. V usage is TRBV7-2 and J usage is TRBJ2-1; D possibly corresponds to TRBD2 (7 bases). This CDR3 is 15 amino acids long. The germline gives CDR1 SGHTA, CDR2 FQGNSA. The CDR3 is CVSSLTGGLGNEQFF. The CDR3 bases are TGTGTCAGCAGCTTAACGGGGGGCTTGGGCAATGAGCAGTTCTTC. Full variable domain (outside the CDR3, taken from reference TRBV7-2 and TRBJ2-1): GAGVSQSPSNKVTEKGKDVELRCDPISGHTALYWYRQSLGQGLEFLIYFQGNSAPDKSGLPSDRFSAERTGGSVSTLTIQRTQQEDSAVYLCVSSLTGGLGNEQFFGPGTRLTVL.

The count of this clonotype is one. The V and J genes are TRBV5-1 and TRBJ1-6; D unresolved. Trimming stripped 1 base from V and 7 bases from J, with 6 bases between. The CDR3 consists of 13 residues. From germline, CDR1 is SGHRS and CDR2 YFSETQ. CDR3 in amino acids: CASSLNGNSPLHF. CDR3 nucleotides: TGCGCCAGCAGCTTGAATGGGAATTCACCCCTCCACTTT.

This chain connects TRBV3-1 to TRBJ1-4; D is unresolved. CDR1 is LGHDT and CDR2 is YNNKEL in the germline V gene (reference sequence). V gave up 0 bases and J gave up 8 bases, with 7 bases separating them. The CDR3 has 13 residues. The CDR3 DNA reads TGTGCCAGCAGCCAAGATTTAGAGGAAAAACTGTTTTTT. Its protein product is CASSQDLEEKLFF.

This clonotype was observed a handful of times. The chain joins TRBV20-1 to TRBJ2-7; the match to TRBD1 covers 7 bases. The J call is doubtful: the DNA matches TRBJ2-5 better. Germline V lookup: CDR1 DFQATT, CDR2 SNEGSKA (reference sequence). This CDR3 is 13 amino acids long. The CDR3 sequence: CSASTTGAETQYF. In nucleotides, the CDR3 is TGCAGTGCTAGCACCACAGGGGCAGAGACCCAGTACTTC.

The rearrangement joins TRBV2 to TRBJ1-5; D perhaps matches TRBD1 (6 bases). With 8 bases removed from V and 5 bases from J, the gap between germline ends came to 10 bases. Germline CDR1 is SNHLY and CDR2 is FYNNEI. CDR3 length: 12 amino acids. CDR3 bases: TGTGCCAGCGGGGGGGCCTATCAGCCCCAGCATTTT. This encodes CASGGAYQPQHF.

The chain uses TRBV29-1 and TRBJ2-1; 13 bases line up with TRBD2. The CDR3 length is 13 residues. V was clipped by 7 bases and J by 9 bases; unmatched bases: 6. CDR1 and CDR2 from the germline V gene are SQVTM and ANQGSEA. CDR3 residues: CSAGLAGAPEQFF. Written as DNA, the CDR3 is TGCAGCGCCGGACTAGCGGGGGCCCCTGAGCAGTTCTTC.

The chain carries TRBV12-3 or TRBV12-4 and TRBJ2-1; 12 nucleotides align to TRBD1. CDR3 length: 18 residues. The V gene end was trimmed by 4 bases and the J gene end by 4 bases; junction bases not matched to a gene: 11. CDR3 protein: CASSSGTGGLSHYNEQFF. Written as DNA, the CDR3 is TGTGCCAGCAGTTCCGGGACAGGGGGCTTAAGCCATTACAATGAGCAGTTCTTC.

The rearrangement links TRBV5-1 to TRBJ2-1; 9 bases fit TRBD1. The CDR3 totals 14 residues. Trimming cost V 6 bases and J 9 bases; bases outside gene matches: 10. CDR1 is SGHRS, CDR2 YFSETQ, per germline. CDR3 coding DNA: TGCGCCAGCATGCCGGGACAGGGAGCGGGTGAGCAGTTCTTC. Amino acid sequence: CASMPGQGAGEQFF.

This clonotype appeared a few times. The chain has TRBV20-1 and TRBJ2-7, with TRBD1 matching 9 bases. This CDR3 is built from 14 residues. With V trimmed by 6 bases and J by 2 bases, 8 bases remained unmatched. CDR1 is DFQATT and CDR2 is SNEGSKA in the germline V gene (reference sequence). The CDR3 DNA follows: TGCAGTGCGACCCCCGGGACAGGGACCTACGAGCAGTACTTC. It encodes CSATPGTGTYEQYF.